Below, 9 T cell receptor beta chains from the same sample are listed, as sequenced in a study of shared clonotypes between healthy human individuals. Positive CCR7 selection of CD45RO-negative cells yielded the naive CD8 cells, and terminally differentiated effector memory CD45RA+ cells were excluded. Some clones are missing from TCRdb's copy, which holds only in-frame ones; the method was immunoSEQ multiplex PCR. The sample holds about 2.1 million clones, 80% to 95% seen once. The sequenced material came from naive CD8+ T cells from PBMCs. Every receptor here comes from a man between 18 and 35 years old in good health. Some clones in this sample may be carry-over from other donors' samples.

This clone was detected a few times. Within the sample, other DNA sequences also encode this same CDR3. The chain uses TRBV28 and TRBJ1-1, with D unresolved. V gave up 6 bases and J gave up 0 bases, with 5 bases separating them. Germline assignment: CDR1 MDHEN and CDR2 SYDVKM. The CDR3 extends over 12 amino acids. CDR3 in DNA: TGTGCCAGCAGAAGGGTGAACACTGAAGCTTTCTTT. Translated, it gives CASRRVNTEAFF.

The CDR3 region has the DNA TGCGCCAGCAGCTTAGGAGGGGACCCCTGGAATGAGCAGTTCTTC. Its translation is CASSLGGDPWNEQFF. The chain combines TRBV5-1 with TRBJ2-1; D is perhaps TRBD2 (6 bases). Germline V gene sequence: CDR1 SGHRS, CDR2 YFSETQ. V lost 2 bases and J 7 bases, leaving 16 bases between the germline ends. The CDR3 covers 15 residues. The whole variable domain, filled in from reference TRBV5-1 and TRBJ2-1, reads KAGVTQTPRYLIKTRGQQVTLSCSPISGHRSVSWYQQTPGQGLQFLFEYFSETQRNKGNFPGRFSGRQFSNSRSEMNVSTLELGDSALYLCASSLGGDPWNEQFFGPGTRLTVL.

The J gene is TRBJ2-2, the V gene TRBV10-3; D not resolved. The CDR3 is 13 residues long. Trimming left V 2 bases short and J 7 bases short, with 8 bases between. CDR1 ENHRY and CDR2 SYGVKD come from the germline V gene. This chain's CDR3 is CAISERVVGELFF. CDR3 DNA: TGTGCCATCAGTGAGAGGGTCGTCGGGGAGCTGTTTTTT.

This chain uses TRBV11-2 with TRBJ2-1, with a tentative D call TRBD1 (6 bases). The V end lost 5 bases, the J end lost 2 bases, and 10 bases lay between the germline ends. This CDR3 contains 14 residues. CDR1 and CDR2 (germline): SGHAT, FQNNGV. This CDR3 reads CASSARDTYNEQFF. The CDR3 bases are TGTGCCAGCAGCGCCCGGGACACCTACAATGAGCAGTTCTTC.

The chain links TRBV29-1 to TRBJ2-1, with 8 bases lining up with TRBD1. The CDR3 has 15 residues. The V and J ends lost 6 bases and 8 bases, in that order; junction bases with no gene match: 15. Germline assignment: CDR1 SQVTM and CDR2 ANQGSEA. Written as DNA, the CDR3 is TGCAGCGTCCGCGGACAGGGCCCCTGGGGGCATGAGCAGTTCTTC. Protein product: CSVRGQGPWGHEQFF.

The chain is built from TRBV7-9 and TRBJ2-1; D is unresolved. V was trimmed by 5 bases and J by 7 bases, leaving 12 bases between them. CDR3 length: 13 amino acids. Germline lookup yields CDR1 SEHNR and CDR2 FQNEAQ (reference sequence). CDR3 sequence: CASSGMLRNEQFF. CDR3 sequence (DNA): TGTGCCAGCAGCGGGATGCTTCGTAATGAGCAGTTCTTC.

The rearrangement links TRBV27 to TRBJ1-2, with 7 bases aligning to TRBD1. The CDR3 loop spans 17 amino acids. J lost 4 bases, V lost 0 bases, and 11 bases had no gene match. Germline lookup yields CDR1 MNHEY and CDR2 SMNVEV (reference sequence). The DNA for the CDR3 is TGTGCCAGCAGTTTATCGAATCCCCGGCAGGGGGGCTATGGCTACACCTTC. Protein product: CASSLSNPRQGGYGYTF.

The chain couples TRBV4-1 to TRBJ2-3; 8 nucleotides agree with TRBD2. There are 16 residues in the CDR3. Germline V gives CDR1 MGHRA, CDR2 YSYEKL. V was clipped by 1 base and J by 6 bases; unmatched bases: 9. Here the CDR3 reads CASSQVVSGAEDTQYF. In nucleotides, the CDR3 is TGCGCCAGCAGCCAAGTTGTTAGCGGGGCAGAGGATACGCAGTATTTT.

Concerning this clone: Other DNA variants within this sample encode the same CDR3. The rearrangement links TRBV9 to TRBJ2-2, with D uncertain. V was clipped by 4 bases and J by 4 bases, with 8 bases between them. CDR1 SGDLS and CDR2 YYNGEE come from the germline V gene. The CDR3 runs to 13 residues. In DNA form, the CDR3 reads TGTGCCAGCAGCCCCTCCGGCACCGGGGAGCTGTTTTTT. Its protein product is CASSPSGTGELFF.